The source of this TCR beta chain is a study of shared T cell receptors in the human thymus. Sequenced by immunoSEQ multiplex PCR; TCRdb stores in-frame clones only, minus some. The data hold 55,000 to 75,000 clones, with roughly 96% observed a single time. The CDR3 is 16 amino acids. Germline CDR1 and CDR2: MGHRA and YSYEKL. V was shortened by 6 bases and J by 0 bases, with 15 bases between the two germline ends. This sequence originates from a human donor. The chain couples TRBV4-1 to TRBJ2-4; D is possibly TRBD1 or TRBD2 (5 bases each). The sequenced material came from thymocytes. CDR3 loop: CASSLPGPLAKNIQYF. The CDR3, as DNA: TGCGCCAGCAGTCTGCCGGGGCCCCTAGCCAAAAACATTCAGTACTTC.